Below are 15 T cell receptor beta chains sequenced from a single sample in a study of response to subunit inactivated influenza vaccine. TCRdb fed the RT-PCR reads into MiXCR, producing one record per CDR3 protein. The table has roughly 670,000 distinct CDR3 sequences, roughly 15% seen once. The source material was PBMCs from blood, sampled 14 days before vaccination. These receptors were obtained from a man between 50 and 59 years old who received an inactivated influenza vaccine.

This clonotype was counted many times. The V and J genes are TRBV29-1 and TRBJ2-1; 10 nucleotides align to TRBD2. V lost 6 bases to trimming and J lost 8 bases; unmatched junction nucleotides: 4. Looked up from germline, CDR1 is SQVTM and CDR2 is ANQGSEA. CDR3 length equals 12 residues. The CDR3 loop is CSVSTSGHEQFF. DNA for the CDR3: TGCAGCGTATCGACTAGCGGGCATGAGCAGTTCTTC.

This clonotype was found a few times. The genes are TRBV11-2 and TRBJ2-7; the D gene could be TRBD1 or TRBD2 (5 bases each). Germline V lookup: CDR1 SGHAT, CDR2 FQNNGV. Trimming took off 5 bases at V and 3 bases at J, with 20 bases between the two ends. The CDR3 is 16 residues long. The CDR3 nucleotides read TGTGCCAGCAGCCTAGGCCTTCGGGACCGTTACTACGAGCAGTACTTC. It yields the protein CASSLGLRDRYYEQYF.

This clonotype was detected only a few times. The rearrangement joins TRBV28 to TRBJ2-7; D uncertain. The CDR3 is 16 amino acids. Germline CDR1 MDHEN, CDR2 SYDVKM. Trimming shortened V by 3 bases and J by 1 base, and 16 bases separated the two germline ends. Here the CDR3 reads CASSFPPDSPSYEQYF. Written as DNA, the CDR3 is TGTGCCAGCAGTTTCCCCCCAGACTCCCCTTCCTACGAGCAGTACTTC.

In this sample, this clonotype turned up many times. The V and J genes are TRBV29-1 and TRBJ2-5; a weak D match, TRBD1 (5 bases). Trimming left V 4 bases short and J 4 bases short, with 7 bases between. Germline values: CDR1 SQVTM, CDR2 ANQGSEA. This CDR3 comprises 11 residues. The CDR3 is CSVAGLETQYF. Written as DNA, the CDR3 is TGCAGCGTTGCAGGGCTAGAGACCCAGTACTTC.

The chain recombines TRBV7-2 with TRBJ2-7; 8 bases are a match to TRBD2. CDR1 and CDR2 from the germline V gene are SGHTA and FQGNSA. V gave up 1 base and J gave up 3 bases; unmatched junction bases: 8. This CDR3 has 16 amino acids. In nucleotides, the CDR3 is TGTGCCAGCAGCTTAGAAGGGCGGGGGGCCCGCTACGAGCAGTACTTC. This encodes CASSLEGRGARYEQYF.

This clonotype was seen more than once but under ten times. This sequence joins TRBV10-3 and TRBJ2-1, with no clear D. The V end lost 4 bases, the J end lost 5 bases, and 6 bases lay between the germline ends. CDR1 and CDR2 from the germline V gene are ENHRY and SYGVKD. The CDR3 contains 12 residues. CDR3 sequence (DNA): TGTGCCATCAGTGGGCAGCACAATGAGCAGTTCTTC. Its protein is CAISGQHNEQFF.

In this sample, this clonotype turned up once. The chain recombines TRBV6-1 with TRBJ2-3; 8 nucleotides agree with TRBD1. CDR3 length: 15 amino acids. Germline CDR1 reads MNHNS; CDR2 reads SASEGT. V dropped 5 bases and J dropped 2; count of bases not matched to a gene: 6. The CDR3 DNA follows: TGTGCCAGCAGTCTCCGGGACAGGAACACAGATACGCAGTATTTT. It is translated as CASSLRDRNTDTQYF.

J is TRBJ2-1 and V is TRBV9; tentatively, D is TRBD1 (5 bases). V lost 0 bases to trimming and J lost 2 bases, with 9 bases between them. This CDR3 has 15 amino acids. Germline lookup yields CDR1 SGDLS and CDR2 YYNGEE. The CDR3 DNA is TGTGCCAGCAGCGTAGGACAGTCCGCCTACAATGAGCAGTTCTTC. This gives the protein CASSVGQSAYNEQFF.

Concerning this clonotype itself: This sequence may be a read error, since a much larger clone differs from it by one base. This rearrangement joins TRBV7-8 to TRBJ2-7; D unclear. Trimming pared 0 bases from V and 7 bases from J, leaving 4 bases between. Germline CDR1 reads SGHVS; CDR2 reads FQNEAQ. The CDR3 totals 11 residues. The CDR3 sequence is CASSLAWEQYF. DNA for the CDR3: TGTGCCAGCAGCTTAGCGTGGGAGCAGTACTTC. Full variable domain (outside the CDR3, taken from reference TRBV7-8 and TRBJ2-7): GAGVSQSPRYKVAKRGQDVALRCDPISGHVSLFWYQQALGQGPEFLTYFQNEAQLDKSGLPSDRFFAERPEGSVSTLKIQRTQQEDSAVYLCASSLAWEQYFGPGTRLTVT.

This clonotype occurred many times. The V call is TRBV15, the J call TRBJ2-5; tentatively, D is TRBD1 (5 bases). CDR3 length equals 15 residues. The germline V and J ends were trimmed by 0 bases and 2 bases, with 10 bases remaining between them. Germline CDR1 reads LNHNV; CDR2 reads YYDKDF (reference sequence). The CDR3 DNA reads as TGTGCCACCAGCAGAGATGGGGCTCTTCAAGAGACCCAGTACTTC. This codes for CATSRDGALQETQYF.

The V call is TRBV12-3 or TRBV12-4, the J call TRBJ1-2, with TRBD1 as a possible D gene (6 bases). V gave up 1 base and J gave up 8 bases, with 17 bases separating them. CDR3 length: 15 residues. The CDR3 region has the DNA TGTGCCAGCAGTTTAGGGGTTAGCAGGGGCCGGGGCTACACCTTC. This gives the protein CASSLGVSRGRGYTF.

This clonotype appeared a single time. The chain combines TRBV5-1 with TRBJ1-5; D not certain. V lost 7 bases to trimming and J lost 0 bases, with 14 bases between them. The CDR3 has 15 amino acids. Per the germline V gene, CDR1 is SGHRS and CDR2 is YFSETQ. CDR3 sequence reads: CASHYTRTSNQPQHF. The CDR3 DNA reads TGCGCCAGCCATTATACACGGACTAGCAATCAGCCCCAGCATTTT.

This clonotype appeared a few times. The genes are TRBV29-1 and TRBJ1-2; no definite D call. CDR3 length equals 11 residues. V was cut by 4 bases and J by 6 bases, with 9 bases left in between. Germline V lookup: CDR1 SQVTM, CDR2 ANQGSEA. CDR3 in DNA: TGCAGCGTTGCAGGTTCCCATGGCTACACCTTC. Translation: CSVAGSHGYTF.

This clonotype showed up just a few times. The V gene is TRBV6-1, the J gene TRBJ2-3, with D maybe TRBD2 (7 bases). V lost 5 bases and J 4 bases, leaving 16 bases between the germline ends. Germline lookup yields CDR1 MNHNS and CDR2 SASEGT. The CDR3 is made up of 15 amino acids. The CDR3 reads CASSKGGGRADTQYF. The DNA of the CDR3 is TGTGCCAGCAGTAAAGGGGGGGGGCGGGCAGATACGCAGTATTTT.

The rearrangement uses TRBV29-1 and TRBJ2-1, with a tentative D call TRBD1 (5 bases). Trimming shortened V by 4 bases and J by 3 bases, and 10 bases separated the two germline ends. CDR3 length equals 13 residues. Germline V gene data show CDR1 as SQVTM and CDR2 as ANQGSEA. The CDR3 nucleotides read TGCAGCGTTGTTCCCAGGGACTACAATGAGCAGTTCTTC. Protein sequence: CSVVPRDYNEQFF.